One and the same sample provided the 23 T cell receptor beta chains below, sequenced in a study of blood T cell repertoires in COVID-19. Clones were read by immunoSEQ multiplex PCR, and TCRdb kept only the in-frame ones, dropping some. The data show around 220,000 clones, about four fifths seen once. The sequencing input was peripheral blood. These receptors were taken from an elderly woman with COVID-19, enrolled during active disease.

This clone has a single count. The chain joins TRBV15 to TRBJ1-4; 7 nucleotides line up with TRBD1. With 4 bases clipped from V and 8 bases from J, the junction kept 7 bases outside the gene matches. Germline-derived CDR1 and CDR2 are LNHNV and YYDKDF (reference sequence). The CDR3 has 14 residues. Written as DNA, the CDR3 is TGTGCCACCAGCATACAGGGGAATAGAGAAAAACTGTTTTTT. Translating gives CATSIQGNREKLFF.

V usage is TRBV19 and J usage is TRBJ1-4, with D possibly TRBD1 on 6 matching bases. Germline V lookup: CDR1 LNHDA, CDR2 SQIVND (reference sequence). V lost 9 bases and J 8 bases, leaving 22 bases between the germline ends. The CDR3 is 15 amino acids. CDR3 DNA sequence: TGTGCCAGCAGAGCTACCGGGACACGGATAGAAAAACTGTTTTTT. This encodes CASRATGTRIEKLFF. Based on the CDR3 plus reference TRBV19 and TRBJ1-4, the full variable domain is DGGITQSPKYLFRKEGQNVTLSCEQNLNHDAMYWYRQDPGQGLRLIYYSQIVNDFQKGDIAEGYSVSREKKESFPLTVTSAQKNPTAFYLCASRATGTRIEKLFFGSGTQLSVL.

The chain couples TRBV5-1 to TRBJ1-3, with 8 bases fitting TRBD1. This CDR3 is 15 amino acids long. Germline values: CDR1 SGHRS, CDR2 YFSETQ. Trimming removed 2 bases from V and 2 bases from J; junction bases left unmatched: 3. For the CDR3, the DNA is TGCGCCAGCAGCTTAGGGACAGGTCCTGGAAACACCATATATTTT. It is translated as CASSLGTGPGNTIYF.

The J gene is TRBJ1-2, the V gene TRBV28; TRBD1 agrees at 7 bases. Germline V gene sequence: CDR1 MDHEN, CDR2 SYDVKM. The J segment lost 8 bases and the V segment lost 6 bases, leaving 9 bases of the junction unmatched. CDR3 length equals 13 residues. The CDR3 region is CASSDRVAFGYTF. As DNA, the CDR3 is TGTGCCAGCAGCGACAGGGTGGCCTTCGGCTACACCTTC.

CDR3 DNA: TGTGCCAGCAGCCCCTCGGGGGGAGGGCTGGTTGAGCAGTTCTTC. It codes for CASSPSGGGLVEQFF. The chain is built from TRBV9 and TRBJ2-1; 7 nucleotides align to TRBD2. Losses at the gene ends were 4 bases for V and 9 bases for J; bases not matched to a gene: 13. The germline CDR1 and CDR2 sequences are SGDLS and YYNGEE. The CDR3 extends over 15 amino acids.

The chain couples TRBV15 to TRBJ1-1; maybe TRBD1 (6 bases). This CDR3 contains 15 residues. The V and J ends lost 0 bases and 5 bases respectively, with 13 bases between them. Germline CDR1 and CDR2: LNHNV and YYDKDF (reference sequence). The CDR3 bases are TGTGCCACCAGCAGAGATTCGGGGAGGGGGACTGAAGCTTTCTTT. As protein: CATSRDSGRGTEAFF. Based on the CDR3 plus reference TRBV15 and TRBJ1-1, the full variable domain is DAMVIQNPRYQVTQFGKPVTLSCSQTLNHNVMYWYQQKSSQAPKLLFHYYDKDFNNEADTPDNFQSRRPNTSFCFLDIRSPGLGDTAMYLCATSRDSGRGTEAFFGQGTRLTVV.

The table lists this clone with a few counts. J is TRBJ2-1 and V is TRBV6-1, with a possible D match to TRBD2 (5 bases). Between the trimmed V and J ends, which lost 3 bases and 0 bases, there was a span of 9 bases. CDR1 is MNHNS and CDR2 is SASEGT in the germline V gene. This CDR3 comprises 15 residues. In DNA, the CDR3 is TGTGCCAGCAGTGATTCGGGGAGCTCCTACAATGAGCAGTTCTTC. Translating it yields CASSDSGSSYNEQFF.

This clone was observed once. Other DNA sequences in this sample translate to the same CDR3. The CDR3 region has the DNA TGTGCCAGCTCACCGAGCGGAACTGAAGCTTTCTTT. Amino acid sequence: CASSPSGTEAFF. The chain couples TRBV18 to TRBJ1-1; D gene uncertain. CDR3 length: 12 residues. The germline gives CDR1 KGHSH, CDR2 LQKENI. Trimming removed 3 bases from V and 5 bases from J, with 7 bases in between.

This clone came up once. The V gene is TRBV11-2, the J gene TRBJ2-1; the D gene is possibly TRBD2 (5 bases). Germline loops: CDR1 SGHAT, CDR2 FQNNGV. The germline V and J ends were trimmed by 2 bases and 8 bases, with 7 bases remaining between them. This CDR3 region has 12 residues. CDR3 DNA: TGTGCCAGCAGCTTAAGCGGTCATGAGCAGTTCTTC. It translates to CASSLSGHEQFF. Based on the CDR3 plus reference TRBV11-2 and TRBJ2-1, the full variable domain is EAGVAQSPRYKIIEKRQSVAFWCNPISGHATLYWYQQILGQGPKLLIQFQNNGVVDDSQLPKDRFSAERLKGVDSTLKIQPAKLEDSAVYLCASSLSGHEQFFGPGTRLTVL.

The chain combines TRBV23-1 with TRBJ1-1, with D possibly being TRBD1 (5 bases). TRBV23-1 is treated as an ORF (open reading frame) with a function not yet certain. CDR3 length: 13 amino acids. The V end lost 7 bases, the J end lost 5 bases, and 14 bases lay between the germline ends. In nucleotides, the CDR3 is TGCGCCAGCACCTCCGGGGGGGGGACTGAAGCTTTCTTT. Its protein is CASTSGGGTEAFF.

The chain combines TRBV25-1 with TRBJ2-7; no clear D gene. CDR1 is MGHDK, CDR2 SYGVNS, per germline. Trimming stripped 4 bases from V and 0 bases from J, with 10 bases between. The CDR3 runs to 14 residues. CDR3 DNA: TGTGCCAGCAGTGGAATGCCGGGCTCCTACGAGCAGTACTTC. Protein product: CASSGMPGSYEQYF.

The CDR3 nucleotides are TGTGCCAGCTCACCGCCGGGGAAAGAGACCCAGTACTTC. Residues: CASSPPGKETQYF. V is TRBV18 and J is TRBJ2-5; a possible D gene is TRBD2 (5 bases). The V and J ends lost 3 bases and 3 bases respectively, with 8 bases between them. Germline V gene lookup returns CDR1 KGHSH and CDR2 LQKENI. CDR3 length: 13 residues.

This sequence joins TRBV19 and TRBJ2-7; D might be TRBD1 (6 bases). Deletions cut 4 bases from V and 3 bases from J, with 13 bases between. Germline lookup yields CDR1 LNHDA and CDR2 SQIVND (reference sequence). This CDR3 is 14 amino acids long. CDR3 sequence: CASSRDLGGYEQYF. CDR3 coding DNA: TGTGCCAGTAGTAGGGACCTAGGGGGCTACGAGCAGTACTTC.

J is TRBJ2-1 and V is TRBV5-4; a possible D gene is TRBD1 (6 bases). The germline V gene encodes CDR1 SGHNT and CDR2 YYREEE (reference sequence). Trimming took off 1 base at V and 3 bases at J, with 11 bases between the two ends. CDR3 length equals 15 residues. The CDR3, as DNA: TGTGCCAGCAGCTTGAGGACAGAGGGCTACAATGAGCAGTTCTTC. This gives the protein CASSLRTEGYNEQFF.

The V call is TRBV3-1 (or the pseudogene TRBV3-2), the J call TRBJ2-2; D ambiguous. The V gene lost 5 bases and the J gene lost 6 bases, with 13 bases spanning the gap. Per the germline V gene, CDR1 is LGHDT and CDR2 is YNNKEL (reference sequence). The CDR3 is 14 residues long. The CDR3 sequence is CASSSSTGSGELFF. DNA for the CDR3: TGTGCCAGCAGCTCATCGACGGGTTCCGGGGAGCTGTTTTTT.

A single count supports this clone. The rearrangement links TRBV5-1 to TRBJ2-1, with 10 bases aligning to TRBD2. Germline assignment: CDR1 SGHRS and CDR2 YFSETQ. Losses at the gene ends were 0 bases for V and 2 bases for J; bases not matched to a gene: 8. The CDR3 is made up of 18 amino acids. The CDR3 reads CASSLEGTSGTPYNEQFF. The CDR3 bases are TGCGCCAGCAGCTTGGAGGGTACTAGCGGGACCCCCTACAATGAGCAGTTCTTC.

The table lists this clone with a few counts. The V gene is TRBV7-3, the J gene TRBJ1-1; 7 bases align to TRBD1. CDR3 length: 13 residues. V lost 5 bases and J lost 2; bases outside the gene matches: 2. Germline lookup yields CDR1 SGHTA and CDR2 FQGTGA. The CDR3 loop reads CASSRDSNTEAFF. The CDR3 DNA follows: TGTGCCAGCAGCCGGGACAGTAACACTGAAGCTTTCTTT.

This clone occurred a few times. The chain combines TRBV19 with TRBJ2-1; TRBD2 matches 14 bases. The CDR3 is 16 amino acids. Germline CDR1 reads LNHDA; CDR2 reads SQIVND (reference sequence). Trimming took 5 bases from V and 9 from J; bases not matched to a gene: 9. CDR3 coding DNA: TGTGCCAGTAGTTCCCTGACTAGCGGGGGGGCCAGTGAGCAGTTCTTC. Its translation is CASSSLTSGGASEQFF.

CDR3 in DNA: TGTGCCAGCAGCTCTGGACAGGGAGGGTCACCCCTCCACTTT. It translates to CASSSGQGGSPLHF. The gene calls are TRBV7-2 and TRBJ1-6; TRBD1 matches 8 bases. V shed 4 bases and J 10 bases; nucleotides not matched to a gene: 6. The CDR3 length is 14 residues. Germline lookup yields CDR1 SGHTA and CDR2 FQGNSA.

The chain carries TRBV5-6 and TRBJ2-7; D possibly corresponds to TRBD2 (5 bases). The V end was cut by 3 bases, the J end by 3 bases, with 16 bases between. The length of the CDR3 is 15 residues. Germline assignment: CDR1 SGHDT and CDR2 YYEEEE. The CDR3 DNA reads as TGTGCCAGCAGCTCTATCCTAGAGGGCAACTACGAGCAGTACTTC. It specifies CASSSILEGNYEQYF. The full variable domain, with the rest looked up from reference TRBV5-6 and TRBJ2-7, is DAGVTQSPTHLIKTRGQQVTLRCSPKSGHDTVSWYQQALGQGPQFIFQYYEEEERQRGNFPDRFSGHQFPNYSSELNVNALLLGDSALYLCASSSILEGNYEQYFGPGTRLTVT.

The chain links TRBV7-8 to TRBJ1-5; D unclear. The CDR3 consists of 16 residues. CDR1 and CDR2 (germline): SGHVS, FQNEAQ. V lost 5 bases, J lost 4 bases, and 18 bases lay in between. The CDR3 region is CASSPDRGSPNQPQHF. CDR3 DNA sequence: TGTGCCAGCAGCCCGGATCGCGGGTCTCCTAATCAGCCCCAGCATTTT.

The chain couples TRBV18 to TRBJ2-2, with TRBD2 as a possible D gene (6 bases). The CDR3 consists of 15 residues. Trimming left V 6 bases short and J 4 bases short, with 15 bases between. Per the germline V gene, CDR1 is KGHSH and CDR2 is LQKENI. CDR3 region: CASSDSTEGTGELFF. CDR3 bases: TGTGCCAGCTCCGACAGCACGGAGGGCACCGGGGAGCTGTTTTTT.

As regards this clone: A junction end diverges from the germline sequence, so it may reflect a read error. This sequence joins TRBV7-7 and TRBJ2-5; D possibly corresponds to TRBD2 (6 bases). This CDR3 region has 16 residues. Germline-derived CDR1 and CDR2 are SSHAT and FNYEAQ (reference sequence). This CDR3 reads CASSTSLRDSQETQYF. In DNA form, the CDR3 reads TGTGCTAGCAGCACGTCCCTTCGGGACTCACAAGAGACCCAGTACTTC.